One and the same sample provided the 24 T cell receptor beta chains below, sequenced in a study of blood T cell repertoires in COVID-19. Measured with immunoSEQ multiplex PCR; TCRdb has only the in-frame clones, and not every one. The sample holds about 340,000 clones; 80% to 90% are singletons and the top ten take more than 5%. Sequenced input: peripheral blood. The receptors derive from a woman aged 45-65 years with COVID-19, enrolled during active disease.

The chain recombines TRBV7-6 with TRBJ2-5, with TRBD1 identical over 9 bases. Germline CDR1 is SGHVS and CDR2 is FNYEAQ. The length of the CDR3 is 16 residues. J was trimmed by 5 bases and V by 5 bases; bases with no gene match: 12. This chain's CDR3 is CASSPGTGIGWETQYF. In nucleotides, the CDR3 is TGTGCCAGCAGCCCCGGGACAGGGATCGGATGGGAGACCCAGTACTTC.

The chain recombines TRBV9 with TRBJ2-1; 10 nucleotides match TRBD2. Losses at the gene ends were 3 bases for V and 7 bases for J; bases not matched to a gene: 7. From germline, CDR1 is SGDLS and CDR2 YYNGEE. The CDR3 is 15 residues long. The CDR3, as DNA: TGTGCCAGCAGCGCCTCTAGCGGGAGTGTTAATGAGCAGTTCTTC. This gives the protein CASSASSGSVNEQFF. The full variable domain, rest sourced from reference TRBV9 and TRBJ2-1, is DSGVTQTPKHLITATGQRVTLRCSPRSGDLSVYWYQQSLDQGLQFLIQYYNGEERAKGNILERFSAQQFPDLHSELNLSSLELGDSALYFCASSASSGSVNEQFFGPGTRLTVL.

The CDR3 DNA sequence: TGTGCCAGTCACCGGGCAGGGGTATTCTACGAGCAGTACTTC. This translates into CASHRAGVFYEQYF. This chain joins TRBV28 and TRBJ2-7; D perhaps matches TRBD1 (6 bases). The V and J ends lost 9 bases and 3 bases respectively, with 18 bases between them. The CDR3 sequence is 14 residues long. Per germline, CDR1 MDHEN and CDR2 SYDVKM.

Of note for this clone: The same CDR3 also results from other DNA sequences found in this sample. The rearrangement uses TRBV30 and TRBJ2-5, with D possibly matching TRBD1 (6 bases). Germline V gene lookup returns CDR1 GTSNPN and CDR2 SVGIG (reference sequence). V was clipped by 0 bases and J by 5 bases, with 7 bases between them. The CDR3 has 12 amino acids. CDR3 protein: CAWSVQGETQYF. The CDR3 region has the DNA TGTGCCTGGAGTGTCCAGGGGGAGACCCAGTACTTC.

This chain uses TRBV15 with TRBJ1-2; 7 bases map to TRBD1. The CDR3 runs to 15 residues. V shed 0 bases and J 5 bases; nucleotides not matched to a gene: 6. Germline CDR1 is LNHNV and CDR2 is YYDKDF (reference sequence). CDR3 loop: CATSRDGQEMYGYTF. CDR3 bases: TGTGCCACCAGCAGAGACGGACAGGAGATGTATGGCTACACCTTC.

The gene calls are TRBV19 and TRBJ1-4, with D tentatively TRBD1 (5 bases). In germline, CDR1 is LNHDA, CDR2 SQIVND (reference sequence). This CDR3 is 15 amino acids long. V shed 2 bases and J shed 8 bases, with 15 bases lying between them. The CDR3: CASSIRGSRGEKLFF. Here the CDR3 DNA reads TGTGCCAGTAGTATAAGGGGATCCCGTGGGGAAAAACTGTTTTTT.

The CDR3 sequence is CASSARTDGSYNEQFF. The CDR3 DNA reads TGTGCCAGCAGCGCTCGGACAGACGGCTCCTACAATGAGCAGTTCTTC. The gene calls are TRBV7-9 and TRBJ2-1; D is possibly TRBD1 (6 bases). V gave up 5 bases and J gave up 0 bases, with 14 bases separating them. The germline V gene encodes CDR1 SEHNR and CDR2 FQNEAQ (reference sequence). The CDR3 is 16 residues long. Together with reference TRBV7-9 and TRBJ2-1, the CDR3 gives the full variable domain: DTGVSQNPRHKITKRGQNVTFRCDPISEHNRLYWYRQTLGQGPEFLTYFQNEAQLEKSRLLSDRFSAERPKGSFSTLEIQRTEQGDSAMYLCASSARTDGSYNEQFFGPGTRLTVL.

This chain links TRBV4-2 with TRBJ1-5; 10 nucleotides align to TRBD1. The CDR3 covers 18 residues. Germline CDR1 reads LGHNA; CDR2 reads YNFKEQ. V lost 1 base to trimming and J lost 2 bases; unmatched junction nucleotides: 8. The CDR3 spells CASSQGGTGAGGNQPQHF. The CDR3, as DNA: TGTGCCAGCAGCCAAGGTGGGACAGGGGCTGGAGGCAATCAGCCCCAGCATTTT.

The CDR3 is CASTPLSGTNYGYTF. The CDR3 DNA reads as TGTGCCAGCACTCCTCTTTCAGGGACTAACTATGGCTACACCTTC. This chain connects TRBV27 to TRBJ1-2; perhaps TRBD1 as D (5 bases). The CDR3 is made up of 15 amino acids. The germline V gene has CDR1 MNHEY and CDR2 SMNVEV (reference sequence). V shed 7 bases and J shed 0 bases, with 15 bases lying between them.

V usage is TRBV7-2 and J usage is TRBJ2-1; a possible D gene is TRBD1 (5 bases). Germline V CDR1 and CDR2: SGHTA, FQGNSA. This CDR3 contains 14 residues. The ends were cut back, 3 bases at V and 10 bases at J, with 16 bases in the middle. The CDR3 nucleotides are TGTGCCAGCAGCTTCCCCTTAAGGGGATGGGAGCAGTTCTTC. It translates to CASSFPLRGWEQFF.

V usage is TRBV4-3 and J usage is TRBJ1-1, with D possibly being TRBD1 (6 bases). Per germline, CDR1 LGHNA and CDR2 YSLEER. The germline V and J ends were trimmed by 2 bases and 0 bases, with 13 bases remaining between them. There are 16 residues in the CDR3. The CDR3 sequence: CASSQRPGQLNTEAFF. CDR3 nucleotides: TGCGCCAGCAGCCAAAGGCCGGGACAATTGAACACTGAAGCTTTCTTT.

The chain carries TRBV11-1 and TRBJ2-7, with a weak D call TRBD2 (6 bases). Germline V gives CDR1 SGHAT, CDR2 FQDESV (reference sequence). The CDR3 spans 14 residues. Between the trimmed V and J ends, which lost 5 bases and 1 base, there was a span of 12 bases. Here the CDR3 DNA reads TGTGCCAGCAGCCAAGCGGGTGGATCCTACGAGCAGTACTTC. This gives the protein CASSQAGGSYEQYF. Complete variable domain (other parts from reference TRBV11-1 and TRBJ2-7): EAEVAQSPRYKITEKSQAVAFWCDPISGHATLYWYRQILGQGPELLVQFQDESVVDDSQLPKDRFSAERLKGVDSTLKIQPAELGDSAMYLCASSQAGGSYEQYFGPGTRLTVT.

V and J are TRBV5-6 and TRBJ2-1, with D hard to call. Germline CDR1 SGHDT, CDR2 YYEEEE. The CDR3 runs 12 residues. Trimming removed 4 bases at V and 6 bases at J, with 8 bases between. CDR3 region: CASSGLRNEQFF. The CDR3 DNA is TGTGCCAGCAGCGGCTTACGCAATGAGCAGTTCTTC.

This clone occurred once. The genes are TRBV19 and TRBJ1-3; no clear D gene. Germline V gives CDR1 LNHDA, CDR2 SQIVND (reference sequence). The CDR3 totals 17 residues. The germline V and J ends were trimmed by 5 bases and 4 bases, with 21 bases remaining between them. CDR3 in DNA: TGTGCCAGTAGTGACCCCGGGAACCCGAGAACAGGAAACACCATATATTTT. Translating it yields CASSDPGNPRTGNTIYF.

The chain joins TRBV30 to TRBJ2-2, with D possibly being TRBD2 (5 bases). In germline, CDR1 is GTSNPN, CDR2 SVGIG (reference sequence). CDR3 length equals 12 residues. Trimming pared 2 bases from V and 8 bases from J, leaving 9 bases between. The CDR3 sequence: CAWSIGEGELFF. The CDR3 DNA reads TGTGCCTGGAGTATCGGGGAAGGGGAGCTGTTTTTT.

This chain connects TRBV5-1 to TRBJ2-5; D is undetermined. V was shortened by 2 bases and J by 0 bases, with 2 bases between the two germline ends. Germline CDR1 reads SGHRS; CDR2 reads YFSETQ. The CDR3 is 12 amino acids. The DNA of the CDR3 is TGCGCCAGCAGCTTTAACCAAGAGACCCAGTACTTC. Translation: CASSFNQETQYF. The full variable domain, completed using reference TRBV5-1 and TRBJ2-5, is KAGVTQTPRYLIKTRGQQVTLSCSPISGHRSVSWYQQTPGQGLQFLFEYFSETQRNKGNFPGRFSGRQFSNSRSEMNVSTLELGDSALYLCASSFNQETQYFGPGTRLLVL.

There are a few counts of this clone. CDR3 DNA: TGTGCCAGCAGCAAGTTCCCCCAGGAGACCCAGTACTTC. It specifies CASSKFPQETQYF. The chain recombines TRBV21-1 with TRBJ2-5; the DNA was not compared with TRBD1, the D call given in the table. TRBV21-1 is recorded as a pseudogene. The CDR3 spans 13 residues.

The chain couples TRBV29-1 to TRBJ2-7; TRBD2 agrees at 7 bases. The CDR3 covers 12 residues. Germline V gives CDR1 SQVTM, CDR2 ANQGSEA. Losses at the gene ends were 7 bases for V and 6 bases for J; bases not matched to a gene: 9. CDR3 loop: CSAQGLPREQYF. In DNA form, the CDR3 reads TGCAGCGCCCAGGGACTACCTCGCGAGCAGTACTTC.

V and J are TRBV25-1 and TRBJ1-2; the D is unclear. This CDR3 comprises 12 residues. The ends were cut back, 6 bases at V and 2 bases at J, with 7 bases in the middle. Looked up from germline, CDR1 is MGHDK and CDR2 is SYGVNS. The CDR3 protein is CASRGGNYGYTF. DNA for the CDR3: TGTGCCAGCAGGGGAGGGAACTATGGCTACACCTTC.

The rearrangement joins TRBV18 to TRBJ1-2; D may be TRBD1 (6 bases). Germline assignment: CDR1 KGHSH and CDR2 LQKENI. Trimming shortened V by 2 bases and J by 0 bases, and 10 bases separated the two germline ends. There are 15 residues in the CDR3. The CDR3 loop reads CASSPGQLANYGYTF. DNA of the CDR3: TGTGCCAGCTCACCAGGACAGCTAGCTAACTATGGCTACACCTTC.

The chain combines TRBV7-9 with TRBJ1-2; 10 positions agree with TRBD1. V lost 7 bases to trimming and J lost 8 bases; unmatched junction nucleotides: 13. The germline gives CDR1 SEHNR, CDR2 FQNEAQ (reference sequence). This CDR3 contains 15 residues. The CDR3: CASIPLLGQGGGYTF. The CDR3 DNA follows: TGTGCCAGCATCCCACTACTTGGACAGGGGGGAGGCTACACCTTC. Drawing the rest from reference TRBV7-9 and TRBJ1-2, the complete variable domain is DTGVSQNPRHKITKRGQNVTFRCDPISEHNRLYWYRQTLGQGPEFLTYFQNEAQLEKSRLLSDRFSAERPKGSFSTLEIQRTEQGDSAMYLCASIPLLGQGGGYTFGSGTRLTVV.

The rearrangement links TRBV3-1 (or the pseudogene TRBV3-2) to TRBJ2-1, with TRBD2 identical over 12 bases. V shed 4 bases and J 5 bases; nucleotides not matched to a gene: 6. The CDR3 has 16 residues. Germline CDR1 and CDR2: LGHDT and YNNKEL (reference sequence). The CDR3 is CASSLLAGGRDNEQFF. CDR3 DNA: TGTGCCAGCAGCCTCCTAGCGGGAGGGAGGGACAATGAGCAGTTCTTC.

To note about this clone: Other DNA variants within this sample encode the same CDR3. The gene calls are TRBV18 and TRBJ2-1; no definite D call. Germline CDR1 reads KGHSH; CDR2 reads LQKENI. The V end was cut by 2 bases, the J end by 1 base, with 3 bases between. The CDR3 has 13 residues. In DNA form, the CDR3 reads TGTGCCAGCTCACCATTATCCTACAATGAGCAGTTCTTC. Its protein is CASSPLSYNEQFF.

The chain combines TRBV19 with TRBJ1-4; D is possibly TRBD1 (6 bases). This CDR3 comprises 14 residues. Germline-derived CDR1 and CDR2 are LNHDA and SQIVND (reference sequence). Trimming cost V 3 bases and J 7 bases, with 12 bases left between them. The CDR3 nucleotides are TGTGCCAGTAGTATTAGGTCCAGGGGTGAAAAACTGTTTTTT. It translates to CASSIRSRGEKLFF.